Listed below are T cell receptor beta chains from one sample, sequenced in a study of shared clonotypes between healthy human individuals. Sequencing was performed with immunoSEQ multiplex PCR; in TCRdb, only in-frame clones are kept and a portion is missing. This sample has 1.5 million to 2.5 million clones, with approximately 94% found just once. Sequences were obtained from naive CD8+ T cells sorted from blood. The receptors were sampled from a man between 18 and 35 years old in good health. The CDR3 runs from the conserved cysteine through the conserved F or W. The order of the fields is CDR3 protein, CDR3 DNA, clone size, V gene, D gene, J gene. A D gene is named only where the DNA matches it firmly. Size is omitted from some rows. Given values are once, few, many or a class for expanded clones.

CASSSMEQGLNQPQHF TGTGCCAGCAGCTCAATGGAACAGGGTCTTAATCAGCCCCAGCATTTT - TRBV6-6 - TRBJ1-5
CASSQERAWEQFF TGCGCCAGCAGCCAAGAGCGGGCCTGGGAGCAGTTCTTC - TRBV4-3 - TRBJ2-1
CASSLGRTGELFF TGTGCCAGCAGCCTGGGGCGCACCGGGGAGCTGTTTTTT - TRBV11-2 - TRBJ2-2
CASSFRGGRNEQYF TGTGCCAGCAGTTTCCGGGGGGGCCGCAACGAGCAGTACTTC - TRBV28 TRBD2 TRBJ2-7
CASSLRGGRDNEQFF TGTGCCAGCAGCCTGCGGGGGGGCCGGGACAATGAGCAGTTCTTC - TRBV28 TRBD2 TRBJ2-1
CASSSGQGDGYEQYF TGTGCCAGCAGCTCCGGACAGGGGGACGGCTACGAGCAGTACTTC - TRBV11-2 TRBD1 TRBJ2-7
CASSGTDTEAFF TGCGCCAGCAGTGGGACAGACACTGAAGCTTTCTTT few TRBV5-1 TRBD1 TRBJ1-1
CASSLRLAGGPGYEQYF TGTGCCAGCAGTTTACGACTAGCGGGAGGGCCTGGGTACGAGCAGTACTTC - TRBV27 TRBD2 TRBJ2-7
CSVVLAGVPESSYNEQFF TGCAGCGTTGTCCTAGCGGGGGTCCCTGAGAGCTCCTACAATGAGCAGTTCTTC - TRBV29-1 TRBD2 TRBJ2-1
CASSVGRGPTYEQYF TGTGCCAGCAGTGTCGGGAGGGGGCCCACCTACGAGCAGTACTTC - TRBV6-1 - TRBJ2-7
CASSTGQGDRGYTF TGTGCCAGCAGCACGGGACAGGGGGACAGAGGCTACACCTTC - TRBV9 TRBD1 TRBJ1-2
CASSYGTGDNEQYF TGTGCCAGCAGCTACGGGACAGGGGATAACGAGCAGTACTTC - TRBV7-9 TRBD1 TRBJ2-7
CAISEVRGREQFF TGTGCCATCAGTGAAGTCAGGGGTCGCGAGCAGTTCTTC - TRBV10-3 - TRBJ2-1
CASSPDISSYNEQFF TGTGCCAGCTCACCAGACATTAGCTCCTACAATGAGCAGTTCTTC - TRBV18 - TRBJ2-1
CASSVRDLYTGELFF TGTGCCAGCAGCGTCCGGGACTTATACACCGGGGAGCTGTTTTTT - TRBV5-6 - TRBJ2-2
CASNRGGPYNEQFF TGTGCCAGCAACCGAGGGGGGCCCTACAATGAGCAGTTCTTC - TRBV27 - TRBJ2-1
CASSQGPGTDTQYF TGCGCCAGCAGCCAGGGGCCGGGCACAGATACGCAGTATTTT once TRBV4-1 - TRBJ2-3
CASSQVWETNQPQHF TGCGCCAGCAGCCAAGTCTGGGAAACCAATCAGCCCCAGCATTTT - TRBV4-1 - TRBJ1-5
CASSPRPNTEAFF TGTGCCAGCAGCCCCAGACCGAACACTGAAGCTTTCTTT - TRBV6-5 - TRBJ1-1
CASSPTGGGSNEQFF TGTGCCAGCAGCCCGACAGGGGGCGGTTCGAATGAGCAGTTCTTC - TRBV5-4 TRBD1 TRBJ2-1